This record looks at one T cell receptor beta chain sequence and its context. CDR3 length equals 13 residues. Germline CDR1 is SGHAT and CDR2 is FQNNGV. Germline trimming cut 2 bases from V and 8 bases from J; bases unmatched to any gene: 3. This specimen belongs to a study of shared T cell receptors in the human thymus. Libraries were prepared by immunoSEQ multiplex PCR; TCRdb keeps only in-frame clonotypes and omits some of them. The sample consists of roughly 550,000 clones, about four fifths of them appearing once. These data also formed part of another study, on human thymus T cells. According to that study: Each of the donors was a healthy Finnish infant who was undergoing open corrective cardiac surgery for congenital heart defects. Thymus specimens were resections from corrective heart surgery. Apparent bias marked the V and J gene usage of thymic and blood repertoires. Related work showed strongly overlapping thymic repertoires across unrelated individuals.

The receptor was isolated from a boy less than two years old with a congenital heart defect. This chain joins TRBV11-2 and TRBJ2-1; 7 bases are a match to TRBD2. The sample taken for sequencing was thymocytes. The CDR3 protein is CASSLSGGYEQFF. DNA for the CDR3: TGTGCCAGCAGCTTATCCGGGGGGTATGAGCAGTTCTTC.